This entry features one T cell receptor (beta chain) sequence. Its antigen remains unidentified. This record belongs to a study of a mutant IDH1 vaccine in newly diagnosed glioma. Background on the study: There were eight vaccinations for patients, given in weeks 1, 3, 5, 7, 11, 15, 19 and 23. Treated patients showed a male proportion of about 62%, a female proportion of 37.5%, and a mean age of around 40 years. Previous care, which was radiotherapy, temozolomide, or both, most often involved both.

Germline V gene lookup returns CDR1 SGHTA and CDR2 FQGNSA. With 1 base clipped from V and 7 bases from J, the junction kept 5 bases outside the gene matches. This CDR3 has 16 amino acids. Study-wide results and limits: Vaccination elicited immune responses in approximately 93% of patients.

Here immunoSEQ multiplex PCR was the method, and the copy in TCRdb shows in-frame clones only, minus some. The table lists some 25,000 clones, about 77% of them singletons. The time point here: week 5, during vaccination. Each dose of the vaccine consisted of 300 ug of mutant IDH1 20-mer peptide, with topical imiquimod. The input for sequencing was PBMCs, taken from a glioma patient whose treatment included an IDH1 peptide vaccine. This sequence joins TRBV7-2 and TRBJ2-1; 12 nucleotides match TRBD2. This sequence was found in a middle-aged man with glioma. CDR3 loop: CASSLVATSGRNEQFF. The CDR3 nucleotides are TGTGCCAGCAGCTTAGTCGCGACTAGCGGGAGAAATGAGCAGTTCTTC.